The rows below give T cell receptor beta chains drawn from one sample of a study of OX40 agonist ivuxolimab in advanced cancers. Profiling relied on immunoSEQ multiplex PCR, and the TCRdb table lists in-frame clones only, not all of them. The sample holds tens of thousands of clones, approximately 93% seen once. The starting material was CD4+ or CD8+ T cells sorted from blood, obtained in a trial of the OX40 agonist ivuxolimab. These receptor sequences come from an adult with an advanced solid tumor such as melanoma, head and neck, liver or kidney cancer. The CDR3 runs from the conserved cysteine through the conserved F or W. A D gene is named only where the DNA matches it firmly. Expanded clones are given a class, and other clones once, few, many or no size at all.

J gene,D gene,V gene,clone size,CDR3 protein,CDR3 DNA
TRBJ1-1,-,TRBV5-1,-,CASRFVGGRSATEAFF,TGCGCCAGCAGGTTTGTAGGGGGGCGTTCGGCCACTGAAGCTTTCTTT
TRBJ1-1,-,TRBV12-5,-,CASALESTEAFF,TGTGCTAGTGCGCTCGAAAGCACTGAAGCTTTCTTT
TRBJ2-3,-,TRBV5-1,-,CASSFGPGLLVTDTQYF,-
TRBJ2-1,-,TRBV28,once,CASSTWARGNEQFF,TGTGCCAGCAGTACATGGGCTAGGGGCAATGAGCAGTTCTTC
TRBJ2-3,TRBD2,TRBV7-9,-,CASSGLAGGQVDTQYF,TGTGCCAGCAGCGGACTAGCGGGGGGGCAGGTAGATACGCAGTATTTT
TRBJ1-6,TRBD1,TRBV23-1,-,CASSQWHTWGQFVYSPLHF,TGCGCCAGCAGTCAATGGCATACCTGGGGACAGTTTGTATATTCACCCCTCCACTTT
TRBJ2-1,-,TRBV6-1,-,CASSEEVGGGATGEQFF,TGTGCCAGCAGTGAAGAGGTCGGTGGGGGGGCTACAGGTGAGCAGTTCTTC
TRBJ2-4,-,TRBV27,-,CASTDLNENIQYF,TGTGCCAGCACCGACCTTAACGAAAACATTCAGTACTTC
TRBJ1-3,-,TRBV28,-,CASSLSAEYAGNTIYF,TGTGCCAGCAGTTTATCTGCGGAATACGCTGGAAACACCATATATTTT
TRBJ2-7,-,TRBV7-9,-,CASSSGVRYEQYF,TGTGCCAGCAGCTCGGGGGTAAGGTACGAGCAGTACTTC